The 9 T cell receptor beta chains listed next were all sequenced from one sample in a study of T cell repertoires in aging, cancer and after chemotherapy. Multiplex touch-down PCR with TRB-A/B primers amplified rearranged V-D-J TRB sequences. Each CDR3 protein gets one entry after TCRdb re-called the multiplex PCR reads with MiXCR. Here the sample spans around 2,700 distinct CDR3 sequences, roughly 24% being singletons. The template was genomic DNA from peripheral blood, not RNA. Sequencing was carried out using blood. The receptor set was obtained from a human donor in good health.

By proportion, this clonotype is medium-sized. V is TRBV27 and J is TRBJ2-3; D might be TRBD2 (6 bases). V was cut by 6 bases and J by 1 base, with 14 bases left in between. Germline V gene data show CDR1 as MNHEY and CDR2 as SMNVEV (reference sequence). The CDR3 has 15 amino acids. In nucleotides, the CDR3 is TGTGCCAGCAGGCCTACGCGGGACGGCACAGATACGCAGTATTTT. It codes for CASRPTRDGTDTQYF.

In its sample, this clonotype is large. J is TRBJ2-5 and V is TRBV27; 10 bases are a match to TRBD1. Germline V gene sequence: CDR1 MNHEY, CDR2 SMNVEV (reference sequence). This CDR3 contains 16 residues. The ends lost 2 bases at V and 5 bases at J; junction bases unmatched: 8. Here the CDR3 reads CASSLMGQGLAETQYF. DNA of the CDR3: TGTGCCAGCAGTTTAATGGGACAGGGGTTGGCGGAGACCCAGTACTTC.

This clonotype is labeled as large (0.1 to 1%). This chain links TRBV11-3 with TRBJ2-1; D is possibly TRBD2 (5 bases). There are 13 residues in the CDR3. Germline CDR1 and CDR2: SGHNT and YENEEA. Trimming cost V 1 base and J 9 bases, with 10 bases left between them. CDR3 DNA: TGTGCCAGCAGCTTAGCGGGGAGACGTGAGCAGTTCTTC. It translates to CASSLAGRREQFF.

Sample share makes this clonotype hyperexpanded. This chain uses TRBV12-3 or TRBV12-4 with TRBJ2-3; D not certain. The CDR3 contains 16 residues. The ends were cut back, 3 bases at V and 2 bases at J, with 15 bases in the middle. This CDR3 reads CASSFWGNHFTDTQYF. Here the CDR3 DNA reads TGTGCCAGCAGTTTTTGGGGTAATCACTTCACAGATACGCAGTATTTT.

V and J are TRBV14 and TRBJ1-1; possible D gene TRBD1, 5 bases. V lost 1 base and J lost 7, with 13 bases in between. The CDR3 contains 14 residues. In germline, CDR1 is SGHDN, CDR2 FVKESK. The CDR3: CASSQGQGSFEAFF. The CDR3 DNA follows: TGTGCCAGCAGCCAAGGTCAGGGCTCATTTGAAGCTTTCTTT. The variable domain in full, completed from reference TRBV14 and TRBJ1-1, reads EAGVTQFPSHSVIEKGQTVTLRCDPISGHDNLYWYRRVMGKEIKFLLHFVKESKQDESGMPNNRFLAERTGGTYSTLKVQPAELEDSGVYFCASSQGQGSFEAFFGQGTRLTVV.

The chain joins TRBV20-1 to TRBJ2-5, with TRBD1 matching 9 bases. The CDR3 has 15 amino acids. Losses at the gene ends were 1 base for V and 5 bases for J; bases not matched to a gene: 8. The V gene's germline CDR1 is DFQATT and CDR2 SNEGSKA (reference sequence). The CDR3 loop reads CSARVGTGISETQYF. Written as DNA, the CDR3 is TGCAGTGCTAGAGTAGGGACAGGGATTTCGGAGACCCAGTACTTC.

This clonotype is labeled medium-sized. The chain couples TRBV27 to TRBJ1-5, with 8 positions matching TRBD1. Unmatched junction bases numbered 0, after V lost 6 bases and J lost 2 bases. The CDR3 is 13 amino acids. The V gene's germline CDR1 is MNHEY and CDR2 SMNVEV (reference sequence). CDR3 in DNA: TGTGCCAGCAGGACAGGGGGCAATCAGCCCCAGCATTTT. Translating gives CASRTGGNQPQHF.

By proportion, this clonotype is medium-sized (0.01 to 0.1%). The chain employs TRBV19 and TRBJ2-5; 10 bases match TRBD1. The CDR3 loop spans 13 amino acids. Germline CDR1 is LNHDA and CDR2 is SQIVND (reference sequence). V lost 4 bases to trimming and J lost 4 bases; unmatched junction nucleotides: 0. Written as DNA, the CDR3 is TGTGCCAGTAGTAGGGACAGGGGAGAGACCCAGTACTTC. Its protein is CASSRDRGETQYF.

This clonotype is termed medium-sized. This rearrangement joins TRBV18 to TRBJ2-2; 9 bases are shared with TRBD2. Germline V lookup: CDR1 KGHSH, CDR2 LQKENI. This CDR3 has 16 amino acids. J gave up 0 bases and V 2 bases, and 1 base lay outside the gene matches. The CDR3: CASSPASGANTGELFF. In DNA, the CDR3 is TGTGCCAGCTCACCAGCTAGCGGGGCGAACACCGGGGAGCTGTTTTTT.